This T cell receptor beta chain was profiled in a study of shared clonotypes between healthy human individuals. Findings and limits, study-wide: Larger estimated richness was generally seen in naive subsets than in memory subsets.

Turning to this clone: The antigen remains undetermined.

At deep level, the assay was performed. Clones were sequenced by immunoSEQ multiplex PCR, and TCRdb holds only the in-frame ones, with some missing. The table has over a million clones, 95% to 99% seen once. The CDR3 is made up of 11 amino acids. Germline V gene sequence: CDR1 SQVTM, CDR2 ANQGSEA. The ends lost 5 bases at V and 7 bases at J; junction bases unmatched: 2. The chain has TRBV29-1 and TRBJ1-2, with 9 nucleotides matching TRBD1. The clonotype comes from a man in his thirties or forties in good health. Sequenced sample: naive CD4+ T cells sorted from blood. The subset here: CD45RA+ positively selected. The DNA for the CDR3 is TGCAGCGTTACAGGGGGCGGTGGCTACACCTTC. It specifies CSVTGGGGYTF.